This TCR beta chain was profiled in a study of T cells expressing NK-cell markers. Study-wide results and caveats: HCMV specificity of the expanded NKG2C+ T cell clones stayed unclear. These same clonotypes (in a handful of donors) also led the CD3+CD56-NKG2C+ fraction.

For this clonotype: Antigen unknown.

TCRdb re-called the 5' RACE reads; one entry per CDR3 protein, DNA not given. This sample's table has roughly 160,000 distinct CDR3 sequences. The receptor's source is a man aged 18-69 years in good health. Source material: blood T cells: a sorted CD56 or NKG2C T cell subset, CD4+ or CD8+ T cells, or bulk PBMC T cells (not recorded which).

CDR3 region: CASRLNYNEQFF. The genes are TRBV11-2 and TRBJ2-1. CDR1 and CDR2 (germline): SGHAT, FQNNGV. The CDR3 sequence is 12 residues long.